This TCR beta chain appears in the sequencing data of a study of Ad26.COV2.S vaccination and SARS-CoV-2 variants. Background on the study: Each vaccinee took Ad26.COV2.S intramuscularly, once or twice 56 days apart.

With respect to this clone: The antigen is not known.

Method: immunoSEQ multiplex PCR; TCRdb's copy keeps in-frame clones and lacks some. The sample contains more than 400,000 clones, around 92% of which appear only once. Regarding treatment: about 20 received Ad26.COV2.S at low or high dose, single or two shots; about 5 received placebo; per-sample allocation not given. Sampling happened 63 days after the first vaccine or placebo injection. An Ad26 vector was used to express Wuhan-strain SARS-CoV-2 spike as the vaccine. Study outcomes and limitations: Placebo recipients trailed vaccine recipients in spike-specific TCR breadth.

The CDR3 loop spans 15 amino acids. V was pared by 0 bases and J by 5 bases, with 4 bases of the junction left unmatched. Germline V gives CDR1 SGHDT, CDR2 YYEEEE. The clonotype was recovered from a person between 18 and 60 years old who received the Ad26.COV2.S COVID-19 vaccine or a placebo. The sequences come from peripheral blood, collected in a trial of Ad26.COV2.S vaccine versus placebo. The chain recombines TRBV5-6 with TRBJ1-5; 8 nucleotides align to TRBD1. The CDR3 spells CASSLVGQGHQPQHF. The CDR3 DNA follows: TGTGCCAGCAGCTTGGTCGGACAGGGCCATCAGCCCCAGCATTTT. Together with reference TRBV5-6 and TRBJ1-5, the CDR3 gives the full variable domain: DAGVTQSPTHLIKTRGQQVTLRCSPKSGHDTVSWYQQALGQGPQFIFQYYEEEERQRGNFPDRFSGHQFPNYSSELNVNALLLGDSALYLCASSLVGQGHQPQHFGDGTRLSIL.